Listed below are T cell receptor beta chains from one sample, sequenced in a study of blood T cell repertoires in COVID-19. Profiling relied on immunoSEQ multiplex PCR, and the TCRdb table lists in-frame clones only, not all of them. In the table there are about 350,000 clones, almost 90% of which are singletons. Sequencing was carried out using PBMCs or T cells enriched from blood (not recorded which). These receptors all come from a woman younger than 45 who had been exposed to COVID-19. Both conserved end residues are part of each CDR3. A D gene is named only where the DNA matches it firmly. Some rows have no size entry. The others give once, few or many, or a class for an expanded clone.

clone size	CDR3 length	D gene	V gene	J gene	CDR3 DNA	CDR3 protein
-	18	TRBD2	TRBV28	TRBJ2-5	TGTGCCAGCAGCCGCATGAGCGCTAGCGGGACAACACAAGAGACCCAGTACTTC	CASSRMSASGTTQETQYF
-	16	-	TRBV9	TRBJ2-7	TGTGCCAGCAGCGCGACCGGGACATTAGTCAGCTACGAGCAGTACTTC	CASSATGTLVSYEQYF
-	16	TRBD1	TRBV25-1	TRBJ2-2	TGTGCCAGCAGTGAAAATAGACAGGGGTCCCGGGGGGAGCTGTTTTTT	CASSENRQGSRGELFF
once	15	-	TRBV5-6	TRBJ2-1	TGTGCCAGCAGCTTGGCGGGAGTGAAAAACAATGAGCAGTTCTTC	CASSLAGVKNNEQFF
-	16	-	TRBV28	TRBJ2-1	TGTGCCAGCAGTTCCGAGCGGGTCAGCTCCTACAATGAGCAGTTCTTC	CASSSERVSSYNEQFF
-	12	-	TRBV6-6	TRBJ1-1	TGTGCCAGCAGCCGGGTAGGCACTGAAGCTTTCTTT	CASSRVGTEAFF
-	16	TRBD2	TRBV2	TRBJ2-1	TGTGCCAGCAGTCGAAGGCGGGAGGACGCCTACAATGAGCAGTTCTTC	CASSRRREDAYNEQFF
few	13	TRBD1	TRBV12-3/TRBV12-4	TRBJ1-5	TGTGCCAGCAGTCCAACAGGGGCCGAGCCCCAGCATTTT	CASSPTGAEPQHF
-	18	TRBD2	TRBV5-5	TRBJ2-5	TGTGCCAGCAGCTCTTCGTTAGCGGGAGGGCCAACCAAGCAGACCCAGTACTTC	CASSSSLAGGPTKQTQYF
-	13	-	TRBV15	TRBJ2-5	TGTGCCACCAGCGCCCGACAAGAAGAGACCCAGTACTTC	CATSARQEETQYF
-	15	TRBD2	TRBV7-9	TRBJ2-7	TGTGCCAGCAGCTTCTCGCGGGAGGATCAGGACGAGCAGTACTTC	CASSFSREDQDEQYF
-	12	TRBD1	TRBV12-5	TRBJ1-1	TGTGCTAGTGGTTTGGGGACAGGGGATTCTCTCTTT	CASGLGTGDSLF
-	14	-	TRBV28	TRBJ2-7	TGTGCCAGCAGTTTTGGGCAGGGTTCCTACGAGCAGTACTTC	CASSFGQGSYEQYF
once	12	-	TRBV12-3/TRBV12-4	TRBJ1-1	TGTGCCAGCAGACCACACAGGGAAGTAACTTTCTTT	CASRPHREVTFF
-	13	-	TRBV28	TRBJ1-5	TGTGCCAGCAGTTTACCTTACAATCAGCCCCAGCATTTT	CASSLPYNQPQHF
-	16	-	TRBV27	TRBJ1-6	TGTGCCAGCAGTTTATCCTTGTCCCAGGGCAATTCACCCCTCCACTTT	CASSLSLSQGNSPLHF
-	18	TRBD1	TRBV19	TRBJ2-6	TGTGCCAGTAGTACATCGGGACAGCGGACTTCTGGGGCCAACGTCCTGACTTTC	CASSTSGQRTSGANVLTF
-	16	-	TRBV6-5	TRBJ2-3	TGTGCCAGCAGTTACTCGAGACTTCCCCCCGCAGATACGCAGTATTTT	CASSYSRLPPADTQYF
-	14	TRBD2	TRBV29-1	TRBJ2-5	TGCAGCGTTGATCAGCTAGCGGGAGAAGAGACCCAGTACTTC	CSVDQLAGEETQYF
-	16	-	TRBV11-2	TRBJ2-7	TGTGCCAGCTCCCTTACCGGGACACTCAACTCCTACGAGCAGTACTTC	CASSLTGTLNSYEQYF
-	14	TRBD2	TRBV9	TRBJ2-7	TGTGCCAGCAGCGTTACGGGAGGGTACTACGAGCAGTACTTC	CASSVTGGYYEQYF
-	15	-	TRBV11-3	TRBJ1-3	TGTGCCAGCAGCGCCCTGGGGGCCAGGGTGGACACCATATATTTT	CASSALGARVDTIYF
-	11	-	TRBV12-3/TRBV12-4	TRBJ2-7	TGTGCCAGCAGTCCTTTCTACGAGCAGTACTTC	CASSPFYEQYF
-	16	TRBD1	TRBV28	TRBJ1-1	TGTGCCAGCAGTTTATTGACAGGGGGCCTGAACACTGAAGCTTTCTTT	CASSLLTGGLNTEAFF
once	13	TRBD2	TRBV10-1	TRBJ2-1	TGCGCCAGCACCCGACTAGCGGGAGGTGAGCAGTTCTTC	CASTRLAGGEQFF
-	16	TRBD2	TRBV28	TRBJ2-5	TGTGCCAGCAGTTTGTGGGTAGCGGGAGAAGGGGAGACCCAGTACTTC	CASSLWVAGEGETQYF
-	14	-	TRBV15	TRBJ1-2	TGTGCCACCCGCCCGGGGGGCGGGAACTATGGCTACACCTTC	CATRPGGGNYGYTF
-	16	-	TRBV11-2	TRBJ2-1	TGTGCCAGCATCCCATCTGCGGGACGGATCTACAATGAGCAGTTCTTC	CASIPSAGRIYNEQFF
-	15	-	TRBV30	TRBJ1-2	TGTGCCTGGAACCCTCGGTTGGGCACTAACTATGGCTACACCTTC	CAWNPRLGTNYGYTF
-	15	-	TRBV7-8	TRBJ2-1	TGTGCCAGCTCGCCTGGGTCGGGAAGAACCAATGAGCAGTTCTTC	CASSPGSGRTNEQFF
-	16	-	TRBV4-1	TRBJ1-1	TGCGCCAGCAGCCATTTCAAGGGGGACCAGAACACTGAAGCTTTCTTT	CASSHFKGDQNTEAFF
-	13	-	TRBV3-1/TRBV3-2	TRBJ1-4	TGTGCCAGCAGCCAAGGGGGGGTTGAAAAACTGTTTTTT	CASSQGGVEKLFF
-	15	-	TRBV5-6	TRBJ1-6	TGTGCCAGCACCGCCGGGGGAATTGGGCATTCACCCCTCCACTTT	CASTAGGIGHSPLHF
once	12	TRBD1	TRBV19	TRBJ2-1	TGTGCCAGTACCCAGGGGGCTAATGAGCAGTTCTTC	CASTQGANEQFF
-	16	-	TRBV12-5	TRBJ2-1	TGTGCTAGTGGTTTGGTCCCCCCCGTCCAGCGGGATGAGCAGTTCTTC	CASGLVPPVQRDEQFF
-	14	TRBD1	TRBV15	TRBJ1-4	TGTGCCACCAGCAGTAGACAGGGAGTGGAAAAACTGTTTTTT	CATSSRQGVEKLFF
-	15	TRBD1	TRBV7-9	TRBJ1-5	TGTGCCAGCAGCCCATGGACAGGGAGCGATCAGCCCCAGCATTTT	CASSPWTGSDQPQHF
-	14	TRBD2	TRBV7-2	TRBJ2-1	TGTGCCAGCAGCTACTATGGGGGGGGCAATGAGCAGTTCTTC	CASSYYGGGNEQFF
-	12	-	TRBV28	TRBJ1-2	TGTGCCAGCACGGGCGGAGGCTATGGCTACACCTTC	CASTGGGYGYTF
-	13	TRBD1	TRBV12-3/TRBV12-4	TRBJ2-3	TGTGCCAGCCGGGACAGACACACAGATACGCAGTATTTT	CASRDRHTDTQYF
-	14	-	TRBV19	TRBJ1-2	TGTGCCAGTAGTATAGGCCCGAGGGACTATGGCTACACCTTC	CASSIGPRDYGYTF